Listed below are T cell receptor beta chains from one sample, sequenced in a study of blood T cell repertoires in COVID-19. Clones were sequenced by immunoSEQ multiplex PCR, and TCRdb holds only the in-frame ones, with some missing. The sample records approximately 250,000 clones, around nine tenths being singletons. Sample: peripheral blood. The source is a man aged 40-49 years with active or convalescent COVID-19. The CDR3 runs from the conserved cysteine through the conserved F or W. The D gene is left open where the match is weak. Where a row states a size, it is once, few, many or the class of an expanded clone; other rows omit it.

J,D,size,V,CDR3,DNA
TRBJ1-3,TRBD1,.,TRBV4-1,CASSQEETGSSGNTIYF,TGCGCCAGCAGCCAAGAAGAGACAGGGTCCTCTGGAAACACCATATATTTT
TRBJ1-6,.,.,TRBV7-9,CASSLGRRNSPLHF,TGTGCCAGCAGCTTAGGGCGGCGAAATTCACCCCTCCACTTT
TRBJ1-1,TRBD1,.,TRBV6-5,CASSWDRGSTEAFF,TGTGCCAGCAGCTGGGACAGGGGGAGCACTGAAGCTTTCTTT
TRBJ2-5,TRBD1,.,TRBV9,CASSRDREETQYF,TGTGCCAGCAGCCGGGACAGGGAAGAGACCCAGTACTTC
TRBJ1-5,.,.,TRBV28,CASSLGGRDNQPQHF,TGTGCCAGCAGTTTAGGGGGCAGGGATAATCAGCCCCAGCATTTT
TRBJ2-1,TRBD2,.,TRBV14,CASSSLAGMWAEQFF,TGTGCCAGCAGCTCACTAGCGGGGATGTGGGCTGAGCAGTTCTTC
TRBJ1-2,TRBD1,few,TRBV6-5,CASRPTGGQGYTF,TGTGCCAGCAGGCCCACAGGGGGCCAAGGCTACACCTTC
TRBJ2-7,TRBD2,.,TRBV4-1,CASSRGLAGGSYEQYF,TGCGCCAGCAGCCGTGGACTAGCGGGAGGCTCCTACGAGCAGTACTTC
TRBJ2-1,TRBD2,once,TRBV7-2,CASSLQASGPGIGEQFF,TGTGCCAGCAGCCTACAAGCTAGCGGCCCAGGAATAGGCGAGCAGTTCTTC
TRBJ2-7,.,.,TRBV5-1,CASSLGFGGTEQYF,TGCGCCAGCAGCTTGGGTTTTGGGGGCACGGAGCAGTACTTC
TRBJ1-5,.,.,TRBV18,CASSPEELQPQHF,TGTGCCAGCTCACCGGAGGAGTTGCAGCCCCAGCATTTT
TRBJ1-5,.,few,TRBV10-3,CAISEPGRGQPQHF,TGTGCCATCAGTGAGCCGGGGAGGGGTCAGCCCCAGCATTTT
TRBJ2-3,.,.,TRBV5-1,CASSLGSGPTDTQYF,TGCGCCAGCAGCTTGGGTTCAGGGCCCACAGATACGCAGTATTTT
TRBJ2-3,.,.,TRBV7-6,CASSFQITDTQYF,TGTGCCAGCAGCTTTCAGATCACAGATACGCAGTATTTT
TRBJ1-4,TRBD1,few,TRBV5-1,CASHEGGVRTEKLFF,TGCGCCAGCCACGAAGGGGGCGTAAGAACTGAAAAACTGTTTTTT
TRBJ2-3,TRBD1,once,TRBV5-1,CASSPDRGEDTQYF,TGCGCCAGCAGCCCAGACAGGGGTGAGGATACGCAGTATTTT